This is a list of T cell receptor beta chains from one sample in a study of T cells after yellow fever vaccination. MiXCR, run by TCRdb on the 5' RACE reads, gives a single entry per CDR3 protein. Among some 340,000 distinct CDR3 sequences listed, roughly 4% were seen once. The material was PBMCs, obtained 5 days after the yellow fever booster vaccination. Receptors originate from a man aged 18 to 30 who received the YFV17D yellow fever vaccine. CDR3s include the opening cysteine and the closing phenylalanine or tryptophan. Each record gives: clone size, V gene, CDR3 protein. Rows may omit the clone size; those that give it use once, few, many or a size class.

. | TRBV7-8 | CASSLATGTNYGYTF
few | TRBV7-2 | CASSFELRQPQHF
. | TRBV12-3/TRBV12-4 | CASSLPGQGSTEAFF
few | TRBV19 | CASSPLSGSYEQYF
many | TRBV12-3/TRBV12-4 | CASSLDNQPQHF
many | TRBV4-3 | CASSPRDRGGYTF
. | TRBV5-6 | CASSHARGAETQYF
few | TRBV5-1 | CASSLRRGDYGYTF
few | TRBV7-2 | CASSRMGGGTDTQYF
few | TRBV12-3/TRBV12-4 | CASSRRLAIETQYF
. | TRBV12-3/TRBV12-4 | CASSQTGGGNQPQHF
few | TRBV4-1 | CASSQAFRDGQPQHF
many | TRBV11-2 | CASSSPRGLHTQYF
few | TRBV7-6 | CASSPEAGTSYEQYF
. | TRBV7-2 | CASSLYQAGKLFF
. | TRBV24-1 | CATSDGTSGGLYNEQFF
few | TRBV19 | CASSPGVEGYEQYF
. | TRBV27 | CASRQGAAETQYF
many | TRBV20-1 | CSARAQTQYF
few | TRBV13 | CASSLQENGETQYF
few | TRBV7-9 | CASSETTGLPEQFF
few | TRBV6-5 | CASRTTGTGTGAF
many | TRBV4-3 | CASSQEISTGVWETQYF
. | TRBV20-1 | CSARDQQGATNEKLFF
. | TRBV7-9 | CASSSSGDIQYF
. | TRBV29-1 | CSVGDSGSISSYEQYF
. | TRBV2 | CASSEAWLLRGGPYNEQFF